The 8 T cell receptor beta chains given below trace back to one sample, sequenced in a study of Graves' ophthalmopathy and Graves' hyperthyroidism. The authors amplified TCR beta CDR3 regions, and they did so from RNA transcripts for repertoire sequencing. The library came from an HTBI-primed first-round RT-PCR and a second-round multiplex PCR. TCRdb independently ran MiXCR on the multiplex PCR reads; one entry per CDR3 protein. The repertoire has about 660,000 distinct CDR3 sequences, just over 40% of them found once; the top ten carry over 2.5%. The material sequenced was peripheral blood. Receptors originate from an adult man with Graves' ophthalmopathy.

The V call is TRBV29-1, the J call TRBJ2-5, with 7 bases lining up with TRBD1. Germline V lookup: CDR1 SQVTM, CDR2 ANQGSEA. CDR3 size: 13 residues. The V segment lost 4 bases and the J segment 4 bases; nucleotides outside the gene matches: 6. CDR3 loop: CSVGVGGPETQYF. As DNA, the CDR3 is TGCAGCGTTGGGGTAGGGGGCCCAGAGACCCAGTACTTC.

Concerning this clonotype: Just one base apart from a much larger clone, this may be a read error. CDR3 DNA sequence: TGTGCCAGCAGCCACCACAGGGAGCCCGGGGAGCTGCTTTTT. Amino acids: CASSHHREPGELLF. J is TRBJ2-2 and V is TRBV2; D is possibly TRBD1 (6 bases). Germline CDR1 and CDR2: SNHLY and FYNNEI. The CDR3 covers 14 residues.

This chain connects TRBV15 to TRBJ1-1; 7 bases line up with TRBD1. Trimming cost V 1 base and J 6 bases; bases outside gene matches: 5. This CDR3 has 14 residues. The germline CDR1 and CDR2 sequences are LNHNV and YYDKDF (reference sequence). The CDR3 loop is CATSRVGGQSEAFF. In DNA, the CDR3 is TGTGCCACCAGCAGAGTCGGGGGACAGTCTGAAGCTTTCTTT.

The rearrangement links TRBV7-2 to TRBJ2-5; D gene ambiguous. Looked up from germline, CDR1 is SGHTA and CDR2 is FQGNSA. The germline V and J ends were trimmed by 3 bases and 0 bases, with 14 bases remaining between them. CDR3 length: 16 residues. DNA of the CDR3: TGTGCCAGCAGCTTGTCTGGGCGGCCGTACCAAGAGACCCAGTACTTC. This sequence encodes CASSLSGRPYQETQYF.

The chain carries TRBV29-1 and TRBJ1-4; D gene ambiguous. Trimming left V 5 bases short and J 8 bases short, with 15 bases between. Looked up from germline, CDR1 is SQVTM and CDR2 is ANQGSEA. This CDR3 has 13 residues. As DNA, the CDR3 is TGCAGCGTTCGGCAGGTGGAGGGAGAAAAACTGTTTTTT. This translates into CSVRQVEGEKLFF.

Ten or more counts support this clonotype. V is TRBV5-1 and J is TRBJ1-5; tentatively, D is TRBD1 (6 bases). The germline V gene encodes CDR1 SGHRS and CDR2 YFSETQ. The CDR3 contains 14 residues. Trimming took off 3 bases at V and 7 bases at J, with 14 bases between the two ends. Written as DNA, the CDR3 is TGCGCCAGCAGCTCTACAGGGAAAGGGCAGCCCCAGCATTTT. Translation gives CASSSTGKGQPQHF.

This chain's CDR3 is CASSEGLAGGRPYEQYF. The CDR3 region has the DNA TGTGCCAGCAGCGAGGGACTAGCGGGAGGCCGTCCGTACGAGCAGTACTTC. J is TRBJ2-7 and V is TRBV7-2; TRBD2 aligns across 15 bases. Germline V gene sequence: CDR1 SGHTA, CDR2 FQGNSA. The V segment lost 5 bases and the J segment 4 bases; nucleotides outside the gene matches: 9. This CDR3 has 17 amino acids.

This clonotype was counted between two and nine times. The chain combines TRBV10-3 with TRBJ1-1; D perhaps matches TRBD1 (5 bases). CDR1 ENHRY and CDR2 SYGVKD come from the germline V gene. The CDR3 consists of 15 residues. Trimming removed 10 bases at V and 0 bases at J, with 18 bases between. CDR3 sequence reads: CASRRQWDLNTEAFF. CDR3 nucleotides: TGTGCCAGCAGACGGCAATGGGACCTGAACACTGAAGCTTTCTTT.